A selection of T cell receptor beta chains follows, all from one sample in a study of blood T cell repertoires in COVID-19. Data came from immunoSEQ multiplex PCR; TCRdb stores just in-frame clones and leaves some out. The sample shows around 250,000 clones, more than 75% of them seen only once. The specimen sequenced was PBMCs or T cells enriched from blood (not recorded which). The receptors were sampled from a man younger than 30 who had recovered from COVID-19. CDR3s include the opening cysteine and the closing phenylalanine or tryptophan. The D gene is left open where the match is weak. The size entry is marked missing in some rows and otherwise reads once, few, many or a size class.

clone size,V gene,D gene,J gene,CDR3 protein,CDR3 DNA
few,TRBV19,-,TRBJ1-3,CATSGGLRATGNTIYF,TGTGCCACGTCCGGGGGGTTAAGGGCTACGGGAAACACCATATATTTT
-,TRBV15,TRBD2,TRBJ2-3,CATSREGGSTDTQYF,TGTGCCACCAGCAGAGAGGGGGGGAGCACAGATACGCAGTATTTT
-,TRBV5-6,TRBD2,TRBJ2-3,CASSSLAGGRGTDTQYF,TGTGCCAGCAGCTCGCTAGCGGGAGGGCGGGGGACAGATACGCAGTATTTT
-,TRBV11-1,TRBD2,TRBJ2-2,CASSLLAGEVTAELFF,TGTGCCAGCAGCTTACTAGCGGGAGAAGTAACGGCGGAGCTGTTTTTT
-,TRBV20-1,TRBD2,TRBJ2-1,CSASGTGLAAINEQFF,TGCAGTGCTAGTGGGACCGGACTAGCGGCCATTAATGAGCAGTTCTTC
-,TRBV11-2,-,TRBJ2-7,CASSLERRSSYEQYF,TGTGCCAGCAGCTTAGAGAGACGGAGCTCCTACGAGCAGTACTTC
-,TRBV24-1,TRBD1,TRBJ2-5,CATSATGQGSQETQYF,TGTGCCACCAGTGCCACGGGACAGGGGAGCCAAGAGACCCAGTACTTC
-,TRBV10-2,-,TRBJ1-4,CASSDGQPATNEKLFF,TGCGCCAGCAGTGATGGACAACCAGCAACTAATGAAAAACTGTTTTTT
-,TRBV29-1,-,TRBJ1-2,CSVERGGNYGYTF,TGCAGCGTTGAGAGGGGGGGGAACTATGGCTACACCTTC
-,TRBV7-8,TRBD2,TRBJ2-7,CASSLGDGLGLAGGPSYEQYF,TGTGCCAGCAGCTTAGGGGACGGATTAGGACTAGCGGGAGGGCCCAGCTACGAGCAGTACTTC
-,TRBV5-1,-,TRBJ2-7,CASSYLGGESSYEQYF,TGCGCCAGCAGCTATCTCGGCGGCGAAAGCTCCTACGAGCAGTACTTC
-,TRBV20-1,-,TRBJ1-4,CSASRGAANEKLFF,TGCAGTGCTAGTCGGGGGGCAGCTAATGAAAAACTGTTTTTT
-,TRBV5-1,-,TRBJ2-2,CASSPTPRDTGELFF,TGCGCCAGCAGCCCAACCCCCCGGGACACCGGGGAGCTGTTTTTT
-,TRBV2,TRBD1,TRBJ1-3,CASRVTGTGFGGNTIYF,TGTGCCAGCAGGGTAACCGGGACAGGGTTTGGCGGAAACACCATATATTTT
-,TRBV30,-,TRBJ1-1,CAWSVGGIEAFF,TGTGCCTGGAGTGTTGGGGGGATTGAAGCTTTCTTT
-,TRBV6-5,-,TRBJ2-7,CASSRLVGGYEQYF,TGTGCCAGCAGCCGCTTGGTCGGGGGCTACGAGCAGTACTTC
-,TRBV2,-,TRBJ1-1,CASSEGEEGLAFF,TGTGCCAGCAGTGAAGGGGAGGAGGGGCTAGCTTTCTTT
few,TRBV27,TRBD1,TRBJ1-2,CASGRDRGLEGYTF,TGTGCCAGCGGGAGGGACAGGGGGCTGGAGGGCTACACCTTC
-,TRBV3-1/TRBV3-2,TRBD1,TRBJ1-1,CASSQAGTENTEAFF,TGTGCCAGCAGCCAAGCAGGGACAGAGAACACTGAAGCTTTCTTT
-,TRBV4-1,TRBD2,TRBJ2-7,CASSQVLVAGPYEQYF,TGCGCCAGCAGCCAAGTCCTGGTAGCGGGGCCCTACGAGCAGTACTTC
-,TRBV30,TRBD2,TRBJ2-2,CAWSSGGTGELFF,TGTGCCTGGAGTAGCGGGGGGACCGGGGAGCTGTTTTTT
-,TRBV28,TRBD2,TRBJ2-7,CASSFKTSGRFYEQYF,TGTGCCAGCAGTTTCAAGACTAGCGGGAGGTTCTACGAGCAGTACTTC
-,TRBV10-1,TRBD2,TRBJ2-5,CASSAGLAGLETQYF,TGCGCCAGCAGTGCGGGGCTAGCGGGATTAGAGACCCAGTACTTC
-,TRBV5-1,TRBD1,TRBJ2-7,CASSTGQGAFEQYF,TGCGCCAGCAGCACCGGACAGGGGGCGTTCGAGCAGTACTTC
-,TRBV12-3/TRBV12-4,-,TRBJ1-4,CASGRGNEKLFF,TGTGCCAGTGGGAGAGGGAATGAAAAACTGTTTTTT
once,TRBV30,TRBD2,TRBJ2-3,CAWSGPSGIPDTQYF,TGTGCCTGGAGTGGTCCTAGCGGGATCCCAGATACGCAGTATTTT
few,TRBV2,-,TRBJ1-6,CASRGEYNSPLHF,TGTGCCAGCAGAGGGGAATATAATTCACCCCTCCACTTT
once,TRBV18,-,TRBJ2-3,CASSPPARATDTQYF,TGTGCCAGCTCACCACCTGCCAGGGCTACAGATACGCAGTATTTT
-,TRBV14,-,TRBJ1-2,CASSQAPNAGYGYTF,TGTGCCAGCAGCCAAGCTCCAAATGCCGGCTATGGCTACACCTTC
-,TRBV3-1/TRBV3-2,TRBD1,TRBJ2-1,CASSQVTGVSNEQFF,TGTGCCAGCAGCCAAGTAACAGGGGTTAGTAATGAGCAGTTCTTC
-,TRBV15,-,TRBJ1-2,CATSRDLARASSQGYTF,TGTGCCACCAGCAGAGATCTTGCCAGGGCGAGTAGTCAGGGCTACACCTTC
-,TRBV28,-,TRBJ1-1,CASNRGTEAFF,TGTGCCAGCAACCGGGGGACTGAAGCTTTCTTT
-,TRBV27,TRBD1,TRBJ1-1,CASSLGQGGYTEAFF,TGTGCCAGCAGTCTCGGACAGGGGGGTTACACTGAAGCTTTCTTT
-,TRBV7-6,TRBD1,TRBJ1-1,CASSLQGETEAFF,TGTGCCAGCAGCTTACAGGGGGAGACTGAAGCTTTCTTT
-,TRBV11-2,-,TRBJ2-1,CASSLFRNNEQFF,TGTGCCAGCAGCTTGTTTAGAAACAATGAGCAGTTCTTC
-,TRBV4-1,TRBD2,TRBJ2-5,CASSQATSGRRETQYF,TGCGCCAGCAGCCAGGCCACTAGCGGGAGGCGAGAGACCCAGTACTTC
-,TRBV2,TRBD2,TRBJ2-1,CASRAGTSGSSYNEQFF,TGTGCCAGCAGGGCCGGGACTAGCGGAAGCTCCTACAATGAGCAGTTCTTC
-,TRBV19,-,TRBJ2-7,CASSADSPYEQYF,TGTGCCAGTAGTGCGGACAGTCCCTACGAGCAGTACTTC
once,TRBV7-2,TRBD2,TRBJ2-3,CASSPGLAGFTDTQYF,TGTGCCAGCAGCCCGGGACTAGCGGGATTCACAGATACGCAGTATTTT
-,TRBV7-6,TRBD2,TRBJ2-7,CASSLALSGRAMTFYEQYF,TGTGCCAGCAGCTTAGCGCTTAGCGGGAGGGCGATGACCTTCTACGAGCAGTACTTC
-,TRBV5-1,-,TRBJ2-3,CASSLAVGAADTQYF,TGCGCCAGCAGCTTGGCCGTTGGGGCTGCAGATACGCAGTATTTT
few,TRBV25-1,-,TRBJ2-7,CASSSGSLDYEQYF,TGTGCCAGCAGTTCCGGGAGTCTGGACTACGAGCAGTACTTC
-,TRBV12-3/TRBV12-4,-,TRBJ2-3,CASGRSSTDTQYF,TGTGCCAGCGGGAGATCTAGCACAGATACGCAGTATTTT
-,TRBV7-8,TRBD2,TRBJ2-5,CASSRGGETQYF,TGTGCCAGCAGCCGGGGGGGAGAGACCCAGTACTTC
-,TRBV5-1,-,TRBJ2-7,CASSLVVGGHEQYF,TGCGCCAGCAGCTTGGTGGTAGGGGGACACGAGCAGTACTTC
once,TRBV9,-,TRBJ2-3,CASSRGDSDTQYF,TGTGCCAGCAGCCGCGGGGACTCAGATACGCAGTATTTT